One and the same sample provided the 9 T cell receptor beta chains below, sequenced in a study of CD8+CD57+ T cells in acquired aplastic anemia. The use of genomic DNA as template underpinned the TCR beta VDJ and CDR3 profiling. TCRdb reprocessed the reads via MiXCR and lists one record per CDR3 protein. This sample carries 250,000 to 300,000 distinct CDR3 sequences, around 60% of them seen once, and the ten largest clones take 7% to 9%. Sequenced material: sorted CD4+, CD8+, or CD8+CD57+ T cells (not recorded which) from PBMCs. The origin of the receptors is a human donor with severe aplastic anemia or a healthy control (not recorded which).

The chain links TRBV7-4 to TRBJ1-2; no clear D gene. The CDR3 contains 13 residues. The germline V gene encodes CDR1 SGHVT and CDR2 SQSDAQ. V was cut by 3 bases and J by 1 base, with 6 bases left in between. The CDR3 sequence: CASSFLFNYGYTF. Written as DNA, the CDR3 is TGTGCCAGCAGCTTCTTGTTTAACTATGGCTACACCTTC.

The gene calls are TRBV5-8 and TRBJ2-5, with D possibly being TRBD2 (5 bases). Germline lookup yields CDR1 SGHTS and CDR2 YDEGEE. The ends were cut back, 0 bases at V and 5 bases at J, with 8 bases in the middle. This CDR3 is built from 13 residues. Here the CDR3 reads CASSLEGSETQYF. CDR3 DNA sequence: TGTGCCAGCAGCTTGGAAGGGAGCGAGACCCAGTACTTC.

The V and J genes are TRBV7-8 and TRBJ1-5; TRBD1 might be the D (6 bases). CDR1 is SGHVS, CDR2 FQNEAQ, per germline. V shed 2 bases and J shed 1 base, with 12 bases lying between them. This CDR3 is 16 amino acids long. CDR3 bases: TGTGCCAGCAGCTTACGGGGGGCGGTGAGCAATCAGCCCCAGCATTTT. It codes for CASSLRGAVSNQPQHF.

This clonotype was found many times. The chain couples TRBV2 to TRBJ1-1; tentatively, D is TRBD1 (5 bases). The CDR3 has 14 residues. In germline, CDR1 is SNHLY, CDR2 FYNNEI. Trimming shortened V by 6 bases and J by 5 bases, and 16 bases separated the two germline ends. The DNA of the CDR3 is TGTGCCAGCAGCGACACCTTGGGGGGGACTGAAGCTTTCTTT. It specifies CASSDTLGGTEAFF.

Of note for this clonotype: A much bigger clone sits one base away, suggesting this may be a read error. V and J are TRBV28 and TRBJ2-2; possibly TRBD1 for D (5 bases). The CDR3 is made up of 14 amino acids. CDR1 is MDHEN and CDR2 is SYDVKM in the germline V gene. CDR3 region: CAGSSGAYTGELFF. The DNA for the CDR3 is TGTGCCGGCAGTTCTGGGGCCTACACCGGGGAGCTGTTTTTT.

The chain links TRBV29-1 to TRBJ2-1; no firm D call. CDR1 and CDR2 (germline): SQVTM, ANQGSEA. There are 11 residues in the CDR3. The germline V and J ends were trimmed by 7 bases and 10 bases, with 14 bases remaining between them. The chain's CDR3 is CSGISTEEQFF. The DNA for the CDR3 is TGCAGCGGGATTTCGACGGAGGAGCAGTTCTTC.

This chain uses TRBV10-3 with TRBJ1-6; D is uncertain. This CDR3 has 17 residues. Germline CDR1 reads ENHRY; CDR2 reads SYGVKD. V was cut by 3 bases and J by 7 bases, with 19 bases left in between. CDR3 DNA: TGTGCCATCAGTGATTATGGGAGACCTCTGGACAATTCACCCCTCCACTTT. It codes for CAISDYGRPLDNSPLHF.

This clonotype was seen a handful of times. The CDR3, as DNA: TGTGCCAGCAGCGCAAGGGACAGTTGGGAGACCCAGTACTTC. Protein sequence: CASSARDSWETQYF. The chain carries TRBV7-2 and TRBJ2-5, with 7 nucleotides matching TRBD1. CDR3 size: 14 residues. Germline CDR1 reads SGHTA; CDR2 reads FQGNSA. Trimming took 5 bases from V and 5 from J; bases not matched to a gene: 8.

This clonotype is a singleton in its sample. The chain couples TRBV10-3 to TRBJ1-2, with 10 positions matching TRBD1. Germline V CDR1 and CDR2: ENHRY, SYGVKD. V gave up 10 bases and J gave up 2 bases; unmatched junction bases: 4. The CDR3 consists of 13 residues. This chain's CDR3 is CATGQGTNYGYTF. DNA for the CDR3: TGTGCCACGGGACAGGGGACGAACTATGGCTACACCTTC.